These 30 T cell receptor beta chains share one sample of origin, sequenced in a study of T-cell memory formation after mild COVID-19. In TCRdb, the 5' RACE reads were re-called with MiXCR into one record per CDR3 protein. The sample shows around 110,000 distinct CDR3 sequences, around 14% of them seen only once. Sample: PBMCs or a T cell subset sorted from them (not recorded which). Every receptor here comes from a man younger than 30 who had mild COVID-19 (a few samples of this study predate the infection). Cell type and time point are not known.

This clonotype appeared a few times. The chain links TRBV7-7 to TRBJ2-1; 7 nucleotides align to TRBD1. V gave up 5 bases and J gave up 4 bases; unmatched junction bases: 5. CDR3 length equals 14 residues. Germline values: CDR1 SSHAT, CDR2 FNYEAQ (reference sequence). CDR3 sequence: CASSATGRYNEQFF. The CDR3 bases are TGTGCCAGCAGCGCGACAGGGCGGTACAATGAGCAGTTCTTC.

The rearrangement links TRBV29-1 to TRBJ1-1; the D gene is possibly TRBD1 (6 bases). Germline loops: CDR1 SQVTM, CDR2 ANQGSEA. The CDR3 extends over 11 amino acids. V shed 4 bases and J shed 5 bases, with 8 bases lying between them. The CDR3 sequence: CSVGGGTEAFF. As DNA, the CDR3 is TGCAGCGTTGGAGGGGGTACTGAAGCTTTCTTT.

This sequence joins TRBV7-9 and TRBJ1-1, with D perhaps matching TRBD1 (5 bases). CDR1 and CDR2 (germline): SEHNR, FQNEAQ (reference sequence). The CDR3 is 13 residues long. V was shortened by 5 bases and J by 10 bases, with 17 bases between the two germline ends. In nucleotides, the CDR3 is TGTGCCAGCAGCAAACTTCAGGGTTCTCTAGCTTTCTTT. Translation gives CASSKLQGSLAFF.

CDR3 in amino acids: CASSSDRGNTIYF. As DNA, the CDR3 is TGTGCCAGCAGCTCGGACAGGGGAAACACCATATATTTT. The chain has TRBV9 and TRBJ1-3; 7 nucleotides align to TRBD1. V trimming: 4 bases; J trimming: 4 bases; junction bases outside the gene matches: 2. CDR3 length: 13 amino acids. CDR1 is SGDLS, CDR2 YYNGEE, per germline.

This clonotype was counted between two and nine times. V is TRBV7-2 and J is TRBJ2-7; 7 bases are a match to TRBD2. Trimming cost V 0 bases and J 3 bases; bases outside gene matches: 5. Per the germline V gene, CDR1 is SGHTA and CDR2 is FQGNSA. There are 15 residues in the CDR3. The CDR3 DNA is TGTGCCAGCAGCTTAGCGGGAGGGGAGGGCTACGAGCAGTACGTC. Amino acid sequence: CASSLAGGEGYEQYV.

The rearrangement joins TRBV29-1 to TRBJ1-1; unclear D gene. The CDR3 runs 11 residues. Trimming took 6 bases from V and 1 from J, leaving 6 bases between them. Germline lookup yields CDR1 SQVTM and CDR2 ANQGSEA. CDR3 coding DNA: TGCAGCGTGGCGGAGAACACTGAAGCTTTCTTT. It specifies CSVAENTEAFF.

This clonotype has a handful of counts. The chain employs TRBV4-3 and TRBJ1-2, with 7 bases aligning to TRBD1. J was trimmed by 4 bases and V by 3 bases; bases with no gene match: 8. This CDR3 has 15 amino acids. CDR1 is LGHNA, CDR2 YSLEER, per germline. The CDR3 reads CASSHTRGEGYGYTF. The CDR3 nucleotides read TGCGCCAGCAGCCACACCAGGGGGGAGGGCTATGGCTACACCTTC.

This chain connects TRBV6-5 to TRBJ1-1, with TRBD1 identical over 8 bases. Trimming took 0 bases from V and 1 from J; bases not matched to a gene: 10. This CDR3 contains 18 residues. The germline V gene has CDR1 MNHEY and CDR2 SVGAGI. The CDR3 sequence: CASSYSSPTGGTNTEAFF. The CDR3 coding sequence is TGTGCCAGCAGTTACTCGTCGCCTACAGGGGGAACGAACACTGAAGCTTTCTTT.

This clonotype was counted between two and nine times. The V call is TRBV5-1, the J call TRBJ1-4; D remains unclear. The V and J ends lost 1 base and 0 bases respectively, with 19 bases between them. The CDR3 covers 19 residues. The V gene's germline CDR1 is SGHRS and CDR2 YFSETQ. In DNA form, the CDR3 reads TGCGCCAGCAGCTTGTTGGGCCAGCGAGAACATGCAACTAATGAAAAACTGTTTTTT. Amino acids: CASSLLGQREHATNEKLFF.

The V gene is TRBV7-9, the J gene TRBJ1-1; 10 bases are a match to TRBD1. Losses at the gene ends were 9 bases for V and 1 base for J; bases not matched to a gene: 2. CDR1 and CDR2 (germline): SEHNR, FQNEAQ (reference sequence). The CDR3 covers 13 residues. CDR3 sequence (DNA): TGTGCCAGTAGACAGGGGGCGAACACTGAAGCTTTCTTT. It specifies CASRQGANTEAFF.

V usage is TRBV20-1 and J usage is TRBJ2-1; no clear D gene. This CDR3 spans 17 amino acids. CDR1 DFQATT and CDR2 SNEGSKA come from the germline V gene (reference sequence). The V and J ends lost 1 base and 0 bases respectively, with 16 bases between them. CDR3 sequence reads: CSARAISWKSSYNEQFF. The CDR3 DNA reads TGCAGTGCTAGAGCCATAAGCTGGAAGAGCTCCTACAATGAGCAGTTCTTC.

The chain couples TRBV28 to TRBJ2-7; no clear D. V was clipped by 8 bases and J by 1 base, with 9 bases between them. Germline assignment: CDR1 MDHEN and CDR2 SYDVKM. This CDR3 has 12 residues. In DNA, the CDR3 is TGTGCCAGCTCTACCGCATCCTACGAGCAGTACGTC. It specifies CASSTASYEQYV.

The V gene is TRBV4-3, the J gene TRBJ1-5, with D maybe TRBD1 (6 bases). The CDR3 has 15 amino acids. Trimming shortened V by 2 bases and J by 4 bases, and 12 bases separated the two germline ends. CDR1 and CDR2 from the germline V gene are LGHNA and YSLEER. For the CDR3, the DNA is TGCGCCAGCAGCCAAACCCCGCAGGGGAATCAGCCCCAGCATTTT. Residues: CASSQTPQGNQPQHF.

The rearrangement links TRBV20-1 to TRBJ1-5; 9 bases agree with TRBD1. Germline lookup yields CDR1 DFQATT and CDR2 SNEGSKA (reference sequence). V shed 0 bases, J shed 5 bases, and the junction held 5 bases outside the gene matches. The CDR3 is 15 residues long. CDR3 region: CSARETGGDYQPQHF. The CDR3 nucleotides read TGCAGTGCTAGAGAGACAGGGGGGGACTATCAGCCCCAGCATTTT.

This clonotype was observed a few times. The chain employs TRBV4-3 and TRBJ1-1; 8 bases line up with TRBD1. CDR1 is LGHNA, CDR2 YSLEER, per germline. The CDR3 sequence is 15 residues long. Trimming took 0 bases from V and 4 from J; bases not matched to a gene: 4. As DNA, the CDR3 is TGCGCCAGCAGCCAAGAGGACAGGGTAGGCACTGAAGCTTTCTTT. It codes for CASSQEDRVGTEAFF.

This clonotype came up a few times. V usage is TRBV4-3 and J usage is TRBJ1-1; D ambiguous. V was cut by 0 bases and J by 11 bases, with 19 bases left in between. CDR1 is LGHNA and CDR2 is YSLEER in the germline V gene. There are 15 residues in the CDR3. The CDR3 bases are TGCGCCAGCAGCCAAGATATCATCCACGATCGTGACGCTTTCTTT. It encodes CASSQDIIHDRDAFF.

The chain recombines TRBV6-6 with TRBJ2-7; no definite D call. V was clipped by 5 bases and J by 9 bases, with 14 bases between them. The CDR3 is made up of 12 amino acids. Germline CDR1 and CDR2: MNHNY and SVGAGI (reference sequence). CDR3 DNA: TGTGCCAGCAGTCCAGACCCCCCGGGGCAGTACGTC. Protein: CASSPDPPGQYV.

In this sample, this clonotype turned up many times. The chain combines TRBV12-3 or TRBV12-4 with TRBJ2-1; 9 bases align to TRBD1. CDR3 length: 15 residues. V was pared by 6 bases and J by 7 bases, with 10 bases of the junction left unmatched. CDR3 coding DNA: TGTGCCAGCAGGCTGGGACAGGGAATCATTAATGAGCAGTTCTTC. Amino acids: CASRLGQGIINEQFF.

This clonotype was observed a few times. CDR3 DNA sequence: TGTGCCAGCAGCGATGATTCAACAGGGATGGCCTATGGCTACACCTTC. This encodes CASSDDSTGMAYGYTF. The chain employs TRBV7-6 and TRBJ1-2; perhaps TRBD1 as D (6 bases). V was pared by 5 bases and J by 4 bases, with 20 bases between. Germline values: CDR1 SGHVS, CDR2 FNYEAQ. This CDR3 is built from 16 residues.

This clonotype was counted many times. The V and J genes are TRBV14 and TRBJ2-5; no clear D. V gave up 0 bases and J gave up 2 bases, with 10 bases separating them. CDR1 and CDR2 from the germline V gene are SGHDN and FVKESK. The length of the CDR3 is 15 residues. CDR3 DNA: TGTGCCAGCAGCCAAGATCGGAGCATGCAAGAGACCCAGTACTTC. Its protein is CASSQDRSMQETQYF.

In its sample, this clonotype was seen a few times. This chain links TRBV7-3 with TRBJ1-3; TRBD1 matches at 7 bases. The CDR3 runs 15 residues. Looked up from germline, CDR1 is SGHTA and CDR2 is FQGTGA. V dropped 5 bases and J dropped 3; count of bases not matched to a gene: 7. CDR3: CASSLSGGYGNTIYF. The DNA of the CDR3 is TGTGCCAGCAGCCTATCAGGGGGGTATGGAAACACCATATATTTT. Combining the CDR3 with reference TRBV7-3 and TRBJ1-3 gives the whole variable domain GAGVSQTPSNKVTEKGKYVELRCDPISGHTALYWYRQSLGQGPEFLIYFQGTGAADDSGLPNDRFFAVRPEGSVSTLKIQRTERGDSAVYLCASSLSGGYGNTIYFGEGSWLTVV.

This sequence joins TRBV20-1 and TRBJ2-4; 8 bases line up with TRBD1. J was trimmed by 0 bases and V by 2 bases; bases with no gene match: 3. CDR1 and CDR2 (germline): DFQATT, SNEGSKA (reference sequence). CDR3 size: 15 residues. CDR3 in amino acids: CSARPTGAAKNIQYF. The CDR3, as DNA: TGCAGTGCTAGACCGACAGGGGCAGCCAAAAACATTCAGTACTTC.

V is TRBV27 and J is TRBJ1-5; D gene uncertain. The ends were cut back, 5 bases at V and 6 bases at J, with 14 bases in the middle. Germline-derived CDR1 and CDR2 are MNHEY and SMNVEV (reference sequence). The CDR3 runs 14 residues. The CDR3 DNA reads TGTGCCAGCAGTCTAAAGCCCCATAGTCAGCCCCAGCATTTT. Its translation: CASSLKPHSQPQHF.

This clonotype was detected a few times. The chain combines TRBV4-1 with TRBJ1-2; 10 bases agree with TRBD1. This CDR3 has 16 residues. V shed 2 bases and J 3 bases; nucleotides not matched to a gene: 6. Germline CDR1 reads MGHRA; CDR2 reads YSYEKL. CDR3 nucleotides: TGCGCCAGCAGCCAAACGGAGACAGGGGGCGACTATGGCTACACCTTC. This translates into CASSQTETGGDYGYTF.

This sequence joins TRBV4-1 and TRBJ2-5; D uncertain. This CDR3 comprises 15 residues. V was clipped by 6 bases and J by 0 bases, with 14 bases between them. CDR1 MGHRA and CDR2 YSYEKL come from the germline V gene. In nucleotides, the CDR3 is TGCGCCAGCAGACTACGGTGGCTGAACCAAGAGACCCAGTACTTC. It codes for CASRLRWLNQETQYF.

The chain uses TRBV10-3 and TRBJ2-7; 10 bases are a match to TRBD2. This CDR3 has 19 amino acids. V lost 3 bases to trimming and J lost 0 bases; unmatched junction nucleotides: 14. Per germline, CDR1 ENHRY and CDR2 SYGVKD. CDR3 in amino acids: CAISETPLAGAVISYEQYV. The CDR3 coding sequence is TGTGCCATCAGTGAAACCCCCCTAGCGGGGGCCGTTATCTCCTACGAGCAGTACGTC.

This clonotype was seen only a few times. V and J are TRBV7-8 and TRBJ2-1; TRBD1 agrees at 8 bases. CDR1 SGHVS and CDR2 FQNEAQ come from the germline V gene. J lost 15 bases, V lost 5 bases, and 9 bases had no gene match. CDR3 length equals 12 residues. Here the CDR3 reads CASSTSDRGMFF. CDR3 nucleotide sequence: TGTGCCAGCAGCACCTCCGACAGGGGAATGTTCTTC.

V usage is TRBV7-9 and J usage is TRBJ1-1; D unresolved. V lost 10 bases to trimming and J lost 0 bases, with 6 bases between them. The germline V gene has CDR1 SEHNR and CDR2 FQNEAQ (reference sequence). The CDR3 runs 11 residues. DNA for the CDR3: TGTGCCACGCGGATGAACACTGAAGCTTTCTTT. It encodes CATRMNTEAFF.

This clonotype was detected ten times or more. V and J are TRBV7-6 and TRBJ2-2; the D is unclear. The CDR3 consists of 13 residues. The germline V and J ends were trimmed by 6 bases and 5 bases, with 10 bases remaining between them. CDR1 is SGHVS and CDR2 is FNYEAQ in the germline V gene. CDR3 in DNA: TGTGCCAGCAGTTTAAGCCGTACCGGGGAGCTGTTTTTT. This gives the protein CASSLSRTGELFF.

This clonotype came up a few times. The V and J genes are TRBV7-9 and TRBJ2-7, with TRBD1 matching 9 bases. The CDR3 runs 15 residues. Trimming at V came to 5 bases and at J to 0 bases, leaving 5 bases not matched to a gene. CDR1 is SEHNR, CDR2 FQNEAQ, per germline (reference sequence). The CDR3 DNA is TGTGCCAGCAGCGGGGACAGGGACTACTCCTACGAGCAGTACTTC. This sequence encodes CASSGDRDYSYEQYF.